The 15 T cell receptor beta chains below were found in one sample sequenced in a study of cytomegalovirus exposure and HLA in healthy donors (dated by TCRdb to 2016 to 2017). The protocol used for the library was the immunoSEQ multiplex PCR assay. For the multiplex PCR, a mixture combining 60 forward primers for TCR Vbeta segments and 13 reverse primers for TCR Jbeta segments was used. TCRdb holds this immuneACCESS table with in-frame rearrangements only. Some clones are missing; in checked studies, unresolved V genes explain under half, and the rest has no known cause. In all, the sample holds about 230,000 clones, and 77% of those were seen once. The top ten constitute roughly 2.5% of the sample. The sequenced sample consisted of PBMCs. Receptor source: a woman in her sixties in good health and CMV-seropositive.

The rearrangement joins TRBV30 to TRBJ2-5; a weak D match, TRBD2 (6 bases). V shed 5 bases and J shed 4 bases, with 14 bases lying between them. Germline V gene data show CDR1 as GTSNPN and CDR2 as SVGIG (reference sequence). The CDR3 is 13 residues long. For the CDR3, the DNA is TGTGCCTGGGAGGCGGGATGGGGAGAGACCCAGTACTTC. Its translation is CAWEAGWGETQYF.

A note on this clone: Other nucleotide sequences in the sample specify the same CDR3. The rearrangement uses TRBV10-2 and TRBJ2-1, with D maybe TRBD2 (6 bases). Germline V CDR1 and CDR2: WSHSY, SAAADI. The V and J ends lost 0 bases and 10 bases respectively, with 10 bases between them. CDR3 size: 13 residues. CDR3 in DNA: TGCGCCAGCAGTGAGTCAGGAGGGAACGAGCAGTTCTTC. Residues: CASSESGGNEQFF.

The V and J genes are TRBV27 and TRBJ1-1; no reliable D call. V lost 5 bases and J lost 0, with 7 bases in between. The CDR3 runs to 13 residues. CDR1 MNHEY and CDR2 SMNVEV come from the germline V gene (reference sequence). CDR3 in amino acids: CASSAQMNTEAFF. In DNA, the CDR3 is TGTGCCAGCAGTGCCCAGATGAACACTGAAGCTTTCTTT.

Comments on this clone: Other nucleotide sequences from this sample produce the same CDR3. The rearrangement links TRBV30 to TRBJ1-1; possible D gene TRBD1, 5 bases. V lost 3 bases, J lost 5 bases, and 19 bases lay in between. The CDR3 has 15 residues. Germline V CDR1 and CDR2: GTSNPN, SVGIG (reference sequence). The CDR3 spells CAWSRALQGSTEAFF. The CDR3 nucleotides read TGTGCCTGGAGCCGAGCCCTGCAGGGATCAACTGAAGCTTTCTTT.

This clone has just a few counts. The gene calls are TRBV28 and TRBJ2-7; tentative D call: TRBD1 (5 bases). V lost 5 bases and J 7 bases, leaving 12 bases between the germline ends. The CDR3 contains 12 residues. Germline values: CDR1 MDHEN, CDR2 SYDVKM. CDR3 in amino acids: CASSPPTVEQYF. The DNA for the CDR3 is TGTGCCAGCAGTCCCCCGACAGTAGAGCAGTACTTC.

The V gene is TRBV18, the J gene TRBJ1-2; 9 positions agree with TRBD1. The CDR3 consists of 14 residues. After removal of 4 bases from V and 2 bases from J, the junction contained 2 bases not matched to a gene. Germline V gene sequence: CDR1 KGHSH, CDR2 LQKENI. In DNA form, the CDR3 reads TGTGCCAGCTCACGGGACAGGGTAAACTATGGCTACACCTTC. This sequence encodes CASSRDRVNYGYTF.

The V and J genes are TRBV7-2 and TRBJ2-3, with 9 bases aligning to TRBD2. Germline lookup yields CDR1 SGHTA and CDR2 FQGNSA. Trimming cost V 5 bases and J 1 base; bases outside gene matches: 7. The CDR3 sequence is 16 residues long. CDR3 sequence: CASSPWPSGGTDTQYF. The CDR3 DNA is TGTGCCAGCAGCCCTTGGCCTAGCGGGGGCACAGATACGCAGTATTTT.

In nucleotides, the CDR3 is TGTGCCAGCTCACCACGGGGCGGAGTCAGAAATGAGCAGTTCTTC. It encodes CASSPRGGVRNEQFF. The chain is built from TRBV18 and TRBJ2-1; possible D gene TRBD1, 5 bases. Trimming took 1 base from V and 7 from J, leaving 14 bases between them. The CDR3 is made up of 15 amino acids. CDR1 KGHSH and CDR2 LQKENI come from the germline V gene.

This chain links TRBV5-1 with TRBJ1-4; D perhaps matches TRBD1 (5 bases). The V end was cut by 1 base, the J end by 8 bases, with 24 bases between. The CDR3 has 18 amino acids. The V gene's germline CDR1 is SGHRS and CDR2 YFSETQ. CDR3 nucleotide sequence: TGCGCCAGCAGCTTGTTCTCACGGATAGGGGAGGCAAACGAAAAACTGTTTTTT. As protein: CASSLFSRIGEANEKLFF.

This clone was picked up a small number of times. The chain is built from TRBV10-3 and TRBJ1-2; D uncertain. The CDR3 is 12 amino acids. CDR1 is ENHRY and CDR2 is SYGVKD in the germline V gene. The V gene lost 0 bases and the J gene lost 8 bases, with 7 bases spanning the gap. CDR3 in amino acids: CAISESVGGYTF. The CDR3 region has the DNA TGTGCCATCAGTGAGTCGGTGGGCGGCTACACCTTC.

V and J are TRBV18 and TRBJ2-5, with TRBD2 matching over 9 bases. Germline loops: CDR1 KGHSH, CDR2 LQKENI. V shed 0 bases, J shed 5 bases, and the junction held 7 bases outside the gene matches. The CDR3 loop spans 16 amino acids. The CDR3 protein is CASSPPSRGGRETQYF. Written as DNA, the CDR3 is TGTGCCAGCTCACCACCGTCGCGGGGGGGCCGGGAGACCCAGTACTTC.

V and J are TRBV6-1 and TRBJ1-1; 8 nucleotides match TRBD1. Germline assignment: CDR1 MNHNS and CDR2 SASEGT. V shed 4 bases, J shed 5 bases, and the junction held 9 bases outside the gene matches. CDR3 length equals 15 residues. DNA for the CDR3: TGTGCCAGCAGTGCGGGACAGGCCACGTCGACTGAAGCTTTCTTT. Encoded protein: CASSAGQATSTEAFF.

The chain has TRBV18 and TRBJ2-3; possible D gene TRBD2, 6 bases. This CDR3 is 14 amino acids long. Between the trimmed V and J ends, which lost 1 base and 6 bases, there was a span of 11 bases. Germline V gene lookup returns CDR1 KGHSH and CDR2 LQKENI. CDR3 amino acids: CASSPREVADTQYF. The CDR3 nucleotides are TGTGCCAGCTCACCACGGGAGGTGGCGGATACGCAGTATTTT.

DNA for the CDR3: TGCGCCAGCAGCTCCCTCGTCAGTCAGGGGGTTCAGAGCACTGAAGCTTTCTTT. It specifies CASSSLVSQGVQSTEAFF. The chain recombines TRBV23-1 with TRBJ1-1; 7 nucleotides match TRBD1. TRBV23-1 has ORF status, its function being uncertain. The CDR3 runs to 18 residues. Trimming cost V 6 bases and J 4 bases; bases outside gene matches: 20.

V usage is TRBV14 and J usage is TRBJ1-4; 7 bases match TRBD1. This CDR3 spans 18 amino acids. Per the germline V gene, CDR1 is SGHDN and CDR2 is FVKESK. Trimming cost V 3 bases and J 2 bases; bases outside gene matches: 12. For the CDR3, the DNA is TGTGCCAGCAGCCAGGTTCCCGGGACAGCCCAGACTAATGAAAAACTGTTTTTT. It yields the protein CASSQVPGTAQTNEKLFF.